This TCR beta chain was profiled in a study of T-cell reconstitution after alpha-beta-depleted transplantation in children. Study-wide points: Among T cells one year after transplant, newly produced cells accounted for most counts and diversity. At around two months after transplant, the alpha-beta T cells were reportedly derived from several hundred expanded clones that came from non-depleted graft cells.

The CDR3 totals 13 residues. Trimming pared 1 base from V and 7 bases from J, leaving 11 bases between. This clonotype has at least ten counts. Its matching antigen is unknown. As it was prepared, the TCRbeta library received unique molecular identifiers. TCRdb re-analysed the PCR reads in MiXCR, keeping a single row per CDR3 protein. The data show hundreds of thousands of distinct CDR3 sequences, with 10% to 15% seen just once and 2% to 2.5% held by the top ten. The chain is built from TRBV12-3 or TRBV12-4 and TRBJ2-7, with D unresolved. Sequenced here: PBMCs, mostly from graft donor cells, sampled 360 days after TCRalphabeta/CD19-depleted stem cell transplant. This sequence was found in a male patient younger than 18 who had a stem cell transplant for acute myeloid leukemia, so the T cells may come from the graft donor. CDR3 amino acids: CASSLVYLEEQYF. Written as DNA, the CDR3 is TGTGCCAGCAGTTTAGTCTATCTCGAGGAGCAGTACTTC.